This is a list of T cell receptor beta chains from one sample in a study of blood T cell repertoires in COVID-19. Profiling relied on immunoSEQ multiplex PCR, and the TCRdb table lists in-frame clones only, not all of them. The table records 350,000 to 500,000 clones, around nine tenths of them present only once. The specimen was PBMCs or T cells enriched from blood (not recorded which). The receptors shown here come from a young woman who had been exposed to COVID-19. Both conserved end residues are part of each CDR3. Each record gives: clone size, V gene, J gene, D gene, CDR3 DNA, CDR3 protein. The D gene is left open where the match is weak. The size field is filled for only some rows; it gives once, few, many or a size class.

.	TRBV21-1	TRBJ2-3	.	TGTGCCAGCCCCAATCGGGATACGCAGTATTTT	CASPNRDTQYF
.	TRBV6-5	TRBJ1-4	TRBD1	TGTGCCAGCAGCGGGCAGGGGGTCCTTAATGAAAAACTGTTTTTT	CASSGQGVLNEKLFF
.	TRBV12-3/TRBV12-4	TRBJ2-7	.	TGTGCCAGCCAGGCTGGCGGGCGTGAGCAGTACTTC	CASQAGGREQYF
once	TRBV12-3/TRBV12-4	TRBJ1-5	.	TGTGCCAGCAGTTTGCCAGGGAATCAGCCCCAGCATTTT	CASSLPGNQPQHF
once	TRBV19	TRBJ1-1	.	TGTGCCAGTAGTATTGTCGGTGACACTGAAGCTTTCTTT	CASSIVGDTEAFF
.	TRBV7-8	TRBJ2-2	.	TGTGCCAGCAGCTTAGGGCTACCGGGGACCGGGGAGCTGTTTTTT	CASSLGLPGTGELFF
.	TRBV9	TRBJ2-2	.	TGTGCCAGCAGCGTCGACACCGGGGAGCTGTTTTTT	CASSVDTGELFF
.	TRBV28	TRBJ2-3	TRBD2	TGTGCCAGCAGTTCGCCTCCCGGGACTAGCGGATCATTGACAGATACGCAGTATTTT	CASSSPPGTSGSLTDTQYF
.	TRBV5-1	TRBJ2-2	TRBD2	TGCGCCAGCAGCCGTGGACTAGCGGACCATACCGGGGAGCTGTTTTTT	CASSRGLADHTGELFF
.	TRBV9	TRBJ2-3	TRBD2	TGTGCCAGCAGCGTAGGAGTTAGCGGGGGGCAGGAGGGTACGCAGTATTTT	CASSVGVSGGQEGTQYF
.	TRBV28	TRBJ1-2	TRBD1	TGTGCCAGCAGTTTACGCGGGACAGGGGCCTATGGCTACACCTTC	CASSLRGTGAYGYTF
.	TRBV30	TRBJ1-1	.	TGTGCCTGGAGTGGGCCAGGGAACACTGAAGCTTTCTTT	CAWSGPGNTEAFF
few	TRBV27	TRBJ1-3	TRBD1	TGTGCCAGCGCATTACAGGGGTCTGGAAACACCATATATTTT	CASALQGSGNTIYF
.	TRBV28	TRBJ2-5	TRBD2	TGTGCCAGCAGTTTGTTGGGCGGGGGTGTAGAGACCCAGTACTTC	CASSLLGGGVETQYF
.	TRBV6-2/TRBV6-3	TRBJ2-7	.	TGTGCCAGCAGCCCCTCACTTGCCTACGAGCAGTACTTC	CASSPSLAYEQYF
.	TRBV5-1	TRBJ1-4	.	TGCGCCAGCAGCCTTTCAGGTGAAAAACTGTTTTTT	CASSLSGEKLFF
.	TRBV15	TRBJ1-2	TRBD1	TGTGCCACCAGCGGGAGACAGGGGGCGGGAAACTATGGCTACACCTTC	CATSGRQGAGNYGYTF
.	TRBV27	TRBJ2-1	TRBD2	TGTGCCAGCTCCCCCCCCACACTAGCGGGGGGGCGCAATGAGCAGTTCTTC	CASSPPTLAGGRNEQFF
.	TRBV19	TRBJ2-1	TRBD2	TGTGCCAGTAGTATGATAGCGGGGGGACAGACCTACAATGAGCAGTTCTTC	CASSMIAGGQTYNEQFF
.	TRBV21-1	TRBJ1-5	.	TGTGCCAGAAGCGGTTTCGGACAGGGGGACACCCTAAATCAGCCCCAGCATTTT	CARSGFGQGDTLNQPQHF
once	TRBV4-2	TRBJ2-1	TRBD2	TGTGCCAGCAGCCAAGACACCGGGACTAGCCTTTCCTACAATGAGCAGTTCTTC	CASSQDTGTSLSYNEQFF
.	TRBV6-1	TRBJ2-7	.	TGTGCCAGCAGTGAACACGCAAGCCGACTGAGCTCCTACGAGCAGTACTTC	CASSEHASRLSSYEQYF
.	TRBV19	TRBJ2-3	TRBD1	TGTGCCAGCTCGAGGGACAGGGGCCCCGATACGCAGTATTTT	CASSRDRGPDTQYF
.	TRBV28	TRBJ2-2	.	TGTGCCAGCCGGACAGACACCGGGGAGCTGTTTTTT	CASRTDTGELFF
.	TRBV28	TRBJ2-3	.	TGTGCCAGCTCGTGGGAGTCCGGCACAGATACGCAGTATTTT	CASSWESGTDTQYF
once	TRBV5-8	TRBJ1-2	.	TGTGCCAGCAGCCGGACACGGTCTTTCTATGGCTACACCTTC	CASSRTRSFYGYTF
.	TRBV5-1	TRBJ2-7	.	TGCGCCAGCAGCTTGGGGGGAGGGGGCTACGAGCAGTACTTC	CASSLGGGGYEQYF
.	TRBV6-5	TRBJ1-6	TRBD1	TGTGCCAGCAGAGGACAGGGGTATAATTCACCCCTCCACTTT	CASRGQGYNSPLHF
.	TRBV3-1/TRBV3-2	TRBJ1-3	.	TGTGCCAGCAGCAGGGGCTCTGGAAACACCATATATTTT	CASSRGSGNTIYF
.	TRBV6-4	TRBJ2-3	.	TGTGCCAGCGTCCCCTACATAGCGGCACACACAGATACGCAGTATTTT	CASVPYIAAHTDTQYF
.	TRBV30	TRBJ2-7	TRBD2	TGTGCCTGGAGAAAACTAGCGGGCACATACGAGCAGTACTTC	CAWRKLAGTYEQYF
once	TRBV29-1	TRBJ2-1	.	TGCAGCGTTGAAATGGGAGGTTCTACAATGATCGAGCAGTTCTTC	CSVEMGGSTMIEQFF
once	TRBV6-5	TRBJ2-1	TRBD2	TGTGCCAGCAGTTACCCGGGACTAGCCAATGAGCAGTTCTTC	CASSYPGLANEQFF
.	TRBV10-3	TRBJ2-7	TRBD1	TGTGCCATCATGGACAGGGGACCTTCCTACGAGCAGTACTTC	CAIMDRGPSYEQYF
.	TRBV9	TRBJ2-1	TRBD2	TGTGCCAGCAGCGCTGGGGCCGGGACTAGCGGATACAATGAGCAGTTCTTC	CASSAGAGTSGYNEQFF